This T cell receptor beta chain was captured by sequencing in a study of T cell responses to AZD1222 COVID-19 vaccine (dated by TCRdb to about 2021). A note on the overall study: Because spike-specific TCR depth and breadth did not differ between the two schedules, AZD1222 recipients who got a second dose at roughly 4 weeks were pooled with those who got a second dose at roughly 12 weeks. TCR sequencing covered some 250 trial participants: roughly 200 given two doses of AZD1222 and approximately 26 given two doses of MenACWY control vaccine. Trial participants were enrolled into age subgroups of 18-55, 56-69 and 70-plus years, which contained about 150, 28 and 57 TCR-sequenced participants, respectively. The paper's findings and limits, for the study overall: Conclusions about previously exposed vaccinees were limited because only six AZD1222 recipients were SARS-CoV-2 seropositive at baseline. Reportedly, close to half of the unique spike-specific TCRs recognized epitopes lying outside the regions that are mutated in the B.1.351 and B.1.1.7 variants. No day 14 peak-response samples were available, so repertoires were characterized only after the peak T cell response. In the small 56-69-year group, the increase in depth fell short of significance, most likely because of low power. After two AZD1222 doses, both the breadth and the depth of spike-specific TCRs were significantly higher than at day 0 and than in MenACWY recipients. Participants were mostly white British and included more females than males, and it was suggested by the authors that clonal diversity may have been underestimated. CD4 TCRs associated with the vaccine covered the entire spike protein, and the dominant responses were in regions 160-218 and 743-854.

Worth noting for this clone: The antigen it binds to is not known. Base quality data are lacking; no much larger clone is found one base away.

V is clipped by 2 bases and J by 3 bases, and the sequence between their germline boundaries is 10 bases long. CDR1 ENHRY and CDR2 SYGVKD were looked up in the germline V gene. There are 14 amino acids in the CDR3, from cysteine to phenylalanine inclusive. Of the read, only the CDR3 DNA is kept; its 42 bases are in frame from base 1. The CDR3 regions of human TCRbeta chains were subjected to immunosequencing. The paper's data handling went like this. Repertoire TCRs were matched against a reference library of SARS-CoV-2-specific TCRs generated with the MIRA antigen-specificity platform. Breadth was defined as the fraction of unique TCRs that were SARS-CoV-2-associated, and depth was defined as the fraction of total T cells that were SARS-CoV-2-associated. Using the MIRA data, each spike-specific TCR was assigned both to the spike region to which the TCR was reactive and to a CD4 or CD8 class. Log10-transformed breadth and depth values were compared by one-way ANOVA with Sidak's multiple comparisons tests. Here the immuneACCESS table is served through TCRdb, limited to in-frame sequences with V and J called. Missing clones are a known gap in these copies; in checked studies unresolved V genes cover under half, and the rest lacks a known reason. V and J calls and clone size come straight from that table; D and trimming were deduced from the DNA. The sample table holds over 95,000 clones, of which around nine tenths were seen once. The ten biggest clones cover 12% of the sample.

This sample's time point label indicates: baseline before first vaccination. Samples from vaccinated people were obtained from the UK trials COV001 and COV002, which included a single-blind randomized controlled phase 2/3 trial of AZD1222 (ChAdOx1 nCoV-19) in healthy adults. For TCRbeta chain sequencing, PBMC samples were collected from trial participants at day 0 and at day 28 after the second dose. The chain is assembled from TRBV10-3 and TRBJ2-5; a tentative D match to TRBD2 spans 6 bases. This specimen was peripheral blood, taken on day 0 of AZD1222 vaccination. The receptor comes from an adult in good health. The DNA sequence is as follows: TGTGCCATCAGTGAGAGAACGGGGGAAGAGACCCAGTACTTC. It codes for CAISERTGEETQYF.